Below are 30 T cell receptor beta chains sequenced from a single sample in a study of vaccination effects on CD4 cells after COVID-19. No cognate antigen is known for these TCRs. This table comes from immunoSEQ multiplex PCR, and its TCRdb copy is limited to in-frame clones, with some not included. The sample comprises roughly 70,000 clones, just under 75% of which are singletons, and roughly 1.6% rests with the top ten. Viral peptide pool expansion of antigen-specific CD4+ T cells preceded sequencing in the ViraFEST assay. Subsequent to a culture period of more than 9 days, CD4+ T cells were isolated. Every participant took two doses of the BNT162b2 or mRNA-1273 vaccine. The sample was CD4+ T cells from PBMCs cultured with HCoV-229E spike peptides, taken after COVID-19 vaccination. The receptor set was obtained from a human donor who received a COVID-19 vaccine.

This chain joins TRBV13 and TRBJ2-6; either TRBD1 or TRBD2 may fit D (5 bases each). V was clipped by 3 bases and J by 3 bases, with 15 bases between them. The CDR3 consists of 17 residues. CDR1 and CDR2 from the germline V gene are PRHDT and FYEKMQ (reference sequence). The CDR3 nucleotides are TGTGCCAGCAGCTTGGGACCCCAAGAATTTGGGGCCAACGTCCTGACTTTC. Amino acids: CASSLGPQEFGANVLTF.

The chain recombines TRBV7-2 with TRBJ2-7; D not certain. V lost 1 base and J lost 6, with 10 bases in between. Germline-derived CDR1 and CDR2 are SGHTA and FQGNSA. The CDR3 has 13 amino acids. Here the CDR3 DNA reads TGTGCCAGCAGCTTAGGGACGCTAACCGAGCAGTACGTC. It codes for CASSLGTLTEQYV.

This clone has a handful of counts. The chain is built from TRBV5-1 and TRBJ1-1, with no clear D. This CDR3 contains 15 residues. Germline V CDR1 and CDR2: SGHRS, YFSETQ. Trimming removed 2 bases from V and 2 bases from J, with 13 bases in between. CDR3 DNA sequence: TGCGCCAGCAGCTTAGGTTATACACTCAACACTGAAGCTTTCTTT. Translated: CASSLGYTLNTEAFF.

This sequence joins TRBV19 and TRBJ2-3, with D possibly being TRBD2 (6 bases). The CDR3 is 15 residues long. Trimming removed 9 bases at V and 9 bases at J, with 25 bases between. Germline CDR1 reads LNHDA; CDR2 reads SQIVND (reference sequence). Here the CDR3 reads CASSRLVGGSVTQYF. CDR3 DNA sequence: TGTGCCAGCAGCCGTCTTGTTGGGGGGAGTGTCACGCAGTATTTT.

V is TRBV6-2 or TRBV6-3 and J is TRBJ2-5, with 7 positions matching TRBD1. CDR3 length equals 19 residues. CDR1 and CDR2 from the germline V gene are MNHEY and SVGEGT. V lost 2 bases and J lost 3; bases outside the gene matches: 18. Here the CDR3 DNA reads TGTGCCAGCAGTTACCCTATACTACGGACAGGAAAGAAGAAAGAGACCCAGTACTTC. The encoded protein is CASSYPILRTGKKKETQYF.

V and J are TRBV6-5 and TRBJ1-1; D gene uncertain. Germline V gene sequence: CDR1 MNHEY, CDR2 SVGAGI. Trimming left V 4 bases short and J 6 bases short, with 18 bases between. The CDR3 sequence is 15 residues long. CDR3 DNA: TGTGCCAGCAGTTCTGGGAAGGGAGGATTTGCTGAAGCTTTCTTT. Protein: CASSSGKGGFAEAFF.

This chain connects TRBV12-5 to TRBJ1-4; unclear D gene. Germline V gene data show CDR1 as LGHNT and CDR2 as FRNRAP. This CDR3 spans 13 amino acids. The V and J ends lost 2 bases and 5 bases respectively, with 6 bases between them. CDR3 coding DNA: TGTGCTAGTGGTTTGACGCCAAATGAAAAACTGTTTTTT. It codes for CASGLTPNEKLFF.

The rearrangement joins TRBV4-3 to TRBJ1-5; D gene unclear. V lost 0 bases and J lost 4, with 4 bases in between. This CDR3 is 13 amino acids long. Germline V gene sequence: CDR1 LGHNA, CDR2 YSLEER. The CDR3 bases are TGCGCCAGCAGCCAAGAAAGAAATCAGCCCCAGCATTTT. Amino acid sequence: CASSQERNQPQHF.

J is TRBJ2-3 and V is TRBV29-1; D might be TRBD1 (6 bases). The V and J ends lost 4 bases and 4 bases respectively, with 12 bases between them. The CDR3 consists of 13 residues. Germline assignment: CDR1 SQVTM and CDR2 ANQGSEA. CDR3 protein: CSVGRGFSDTQYF. The DNA of the CDR3 is TGCAGCGTTGGCAGGGGTTTCTCAGATACGCAGTATTTT.

The V and J genes are TRBV12-5 and TRBJ2-3; 8 bases line up with TRBD2. Germline loops: CDR1 LGHNT, CDR2 FRNRAP. With V trimmed by 5 bases and J by 0 bases, 1 base remained unmatched. The CDR3 contains 14 residues. The CDR3 is CASGPGGSTDTQYF. The CDR3 DNA follows: TGTGCTAGTGGTCCGGGGGGGAGCACAGATACGCAGTATTTT.

V gene TRBV30 combines with J gene TRBJ2-2; D is unclear. Trimming left V 3 bases short and J 2 bases short, with 10 bases between. The CDR3 covers 14 residues. CDR1 GTSNPN and CDR2 SVGIG come from the germline V gene (reference sequence). CDR3 DNA: TGTGCCTGGAGGGTGCAGGTCAACACCGGGGAGCTGTTTTTT. Amino acid sequence: CAWRVQVNTGELFF.

This clone showed up just a few times. The chain joins TRBV4-2 to TRBJ1-2; D is undetermined. CDR1 and CDR2 from the germline V gene are LGHNA and YNFKEQ. The CDR3 sequence is 13 residues long. Trimming took 3 bases from V and 2 from J, leaving 7 bases between them. The DNA for the CDR3 is TGTGCCAGCAGCCATGACAACAACTATGGCTACACCTTC. It yields the protein CASSHDNNYGYTF.

V and J are TRBV7-2 and TRBJ2-1, with D perhaps TRBD1 (6 bases). Germline V CDR1 and CDR2: SGHTA, FQGNSA. The V end lost 5 bases, the J end lost 7 bases, and 15 bases lay between the germline ends. This CDR3 is 14 amino acids long. CDR3 DNA: TGTGCCAGCAGCCAGTTCGTACAGGGTAATGAGCAGTTCTTC. It specifies CASSQFVQGNEQFF.

The chain carries TRBV24-1 and TRBJ1-2; D is possibly TRBD1 (6 bases). This CDR3 is 11 amino acids long. Germline-derived CDR1 and CDR2 are KGHDR and SFDVKD. V shed 4 bases and J shed 8 bases, with 7 bases lying between them. CDR3 residues: CATSEGGGYTF. In nucleotides, the CDR3 is TGTGCCACCAGTGAGGGGGGCGGCTACACCTTC.

Only a few counts were recorded for this clone. The rearrangement joins TRBV5-1 to TRBJ1-2, with 9 bases fitting TRBD1. The CDR3 runs to 15 residues. Per germline, CDR1 SGHRS and CDR2 YFSETQ. Trimming removed 4 bases from V and 4 bases from J; junction bases left unmatched: 8. CDR3 in amino acids: CASSNRDREGYGYTF. The CDR3, as DNA: TGCGCCAGCAGCAACCGGGACAGGGAGGGCTATGGCTACACCTTC.

The sample holds one count of this clone. The CDR3 protein is CASNRTSYTF. The CDR3 region has the DNA TGTGCCAGCAACCGGACGAGCTACACCTTC. The gene calls are TRBV6-4 and TRBJ1-2, with unresolved D. The CDR3 runs 10 residues. Trimming stripped 7 bases from V and 9 bases from J, with 9 bases between. Per the germline V gene, CDR1 is MRHNA and CDR2 is SNTAGT.

The chain joins TRBV18 to TRBJ1-1; D unclear. Germline V gene lookup returns CDR1 KGHSH and CDR2 LQKENI. Between the trimmed V and J ends, which lost 4 bases and 6 bases, there was a span of 9 bases. The CDR3 runs 12 residues. The CDR3 DNA follows: TGTGCCAGCTCACAACGGGAGGCTGAAGCTTTCTTT. It is translated as CASSQREAEAFF.

This clone was observed a few times. The chain has TRBV5-8 and TRBJ2-7; D is ambiguous. Trimming cost V 4 bases and J 2 bases, with 22 bases left between them. This CDR3 comprises 17 residues. Germline V gene data show CDR1 as SGHTS and CDR2 as YDEGEE. The chain's CDR3 is CASSQGYYVGRAYEQYV. The CDR3 bases are TGTGCCAGCAGCCAAGGATATTATGTGGGCCGAGCCTACGAGCAGTACGTC.

This clone appeared a single time. The identical CDR3 is also encoded by other nucleotide sequences in the sample. This rearrangement joins TRBV3-1 (or the pseudogene TRBV3-2) to TRBJ1-2, with 9 bases fitting TRBD1. Germline trimming cut 5 bases from V and 4 bases from J; bases unmatched to any gene: 5. CDR3 length: 14 amino acids. The V gene's germline CDR1 is LGHDT and CDR2 YNNKEL (reference sequence). CDR3 nucleotide sequence: TGTGCCAGCAGCTTACAGGGGGCGGGCTATGGCTACACCTTC. As protein: CASSLQGAGYGYTF.

The CDR3 here is CASSQEAAVTGELFF. For the CDR3, the DNA is TGCGCCAGCAGCCAAGAGGCAGCGGTCACCGGGGAGCTGTTTTTT. The chain carries TRBV4-1 and TRBJ2-2, with D possibly being TRBD2 (5 bases). The CDR3 sequence is 15 residues long. The germline V gene encodes CDR1 MGHRA and CDR2 YSYEKL. Trimming shortened V by 0 bases and J by 4 bases, and 9 bases separated the two germline ends.

J is TRBJ2-3 and V is TRBV4-3; possibly TRBD2 for D (6 bases). Germline lookup yields CDR1 LGHNA and CDR2 YSLEER. V was clipped by 4 bases and J by 0 bases, with 14 bases between them. The CDR3 has 16 residues. The CDR3 coding sequence is TGCGCCAGCAGCCCAAGACGGGACTCAAGCACAGATACGCAGTATTTT. Translated: CASSPRRDSSTDTQYF.

The V gene is TRBV7-3, the J gene TRBJ1-4; D gene ambiguous. CDR1 is SGHTA and CDR2 is FQGTGA in the germline V gene. V lost 3 bases and J lost 5, with 7 bases in between. This CDR3 has 13 amino acids. The CDR3 loop is CASSFGPNEKLFF. The CDR3 DNA follows: TGTGCCAGCAGCTTTGGTCCAAATGAAAAACTGTTTTTT.

This sequence joins TRBV24-1 and TRBJ2-5; tentative D call: TRBD2 (7 bases). The CDR3 loop spans 15 amino acids. Trimming left V 3 bases short and J 5 bases short, with 15 bases between. CDR1 KGHDR and CDR2 SFDVKD come from the germline V gene. The CDR3 DNA reads as TGTGCCACCAGTGATCCGGGGGGCGTCGTGGAGACCCAGTACTTC. As protein: CATSDPGGVVETQYF.

V is TRBV7-3 and J is TRBJ1-2; weak D call: TRBD1 (5 bases). Between the trimmed V and J ends, which lost 2 bases and 5 bases, there was a span of 15 bases. CDR1 and CDR2 (germline): SGHTA, FQGTGA. This CDR3 contains 15 residues. Written as DNA, the CDR3 is TGTGCCAGCAGCTTAGGGGCGGGGACTGAATATGGCTACACCTTC. It specifies CASSLGAGTEYGYTF.

The J gene is TRBJ2-7, the V gene TRBV27; D is tentatively TRBD1 or TRBD2 (6 bases each). The germline gives CDR1 MNHEY, CDR2 SMNVEV (reference sequence). The CDR3 has 15 residues. Trimming took 6 bases from V and 1 from J, leaving 16 bases between them. CDR3 sequence reads: CASSLGGPRSYEQYV. The CDR3 nucleotides are TGTGCCAGCAGCCTAGGGGGGCCCCGTTCCTACGAGCAGTACGTC.

V usage is TRBV3-1 (or the pseudogene TRBV3-2) and J usage is TRBJ1-1, with D maybe TRBD1 (5 bases). Germline loops: CDR1 LGHDT, CDR2 YNNKEL (reference sequence). V was trimmed by 4 bases and J by 7 bases, leaving 13 bases between them. This CDR3 is 13 amino acids long. CDR3: CASSRGRDYEAFF. DNA for the CDR3: TGTGCCAGCAGCCGCGGCAGGGACTATGAAGCTTTCTTT.

V and J are TRBV7-2 and TRBJ2-1, with 9 nucleotides matching TRBD1. Per the germline V gene, CDR1 is SGHTA and CDR2 is FQGNSA. The junction had 2 bases not matched to a gene; V was cut back by 1 base and J by 4 bases. The length of the CDR3 is 15 residues. CDR3: CASSLVGTGYNEQFF. The CDR3 DNA is TGTGCCAGCAGCTTAGTGGGGACAGGGTACAATGAGCAGTTCTTC.

This clone came up once. The CDR3 protein is CATSRAAGGFTEAFF. The CDR3, as DNA: TGTGCCACCAGCAGAGCGGCAGGGGGTTTCACTGAAGCTTTCTTT. The chain employs TRBV15 and TRBJ1-1, with 7 bases aligning to TRBD1. V lost 1 base and J lost 4; bases outside the gene matches: 6. Per the germline V gene, CDR1 is LNHNV and CDR2 is YYDKDF (reference sequence). CDR3 size: 15 residues.

This chain uses TRBV21-1 with TRBJ2-7; the D call of TRBD1 is as the table states it, not checked on the DNA. TRBV21-1 is described as a pseudogene. The CDR3 consists of 17 residues. The CDR3 region has the DNA TGTGCCAGCAGCAAAATCCCGGACAGGTGCTTTTTCTACGAGCAGTACGTC. It specifies CASSKIPDRCFFYEQYV.

The chain carries TRBV18 and TRBJ1-3; D might be TRBD1 (6 bases). Germline values: CDR1 KGHSH, CDR2 LQKENI. The CDR3 sequence is 16 residues long. V was clipped by 6 bases and J by 4 bases, with 19 bases between them. CDR3 nucleotide sequence: TGTGCCAGCTCGCGGACAGAGACCTCTCTAGGAAACACCATATATTTT. Its protein is CASSRTETSLGNTIYF. The whole variable domain, filled in from reference TRBV18 and TRBJ1-3, reads NAGVMQNPRHLVRRRGQEARLRCSPMKGHSHVYWYRQLPEEGLKFMVYLQKENIIDESGMPKERFSAEFPKEGPSILRIQQVVRGDSAAYFCASSRTETSLGNTIYFGEGSWLTVV.